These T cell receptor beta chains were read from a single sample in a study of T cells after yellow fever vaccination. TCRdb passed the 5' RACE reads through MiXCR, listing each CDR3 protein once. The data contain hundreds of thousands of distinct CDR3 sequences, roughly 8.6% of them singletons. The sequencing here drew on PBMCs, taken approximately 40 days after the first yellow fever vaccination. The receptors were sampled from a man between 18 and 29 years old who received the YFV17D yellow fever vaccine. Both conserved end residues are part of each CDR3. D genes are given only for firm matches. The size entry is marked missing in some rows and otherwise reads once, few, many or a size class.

CDR3 protein: CASSLEWTGTTNYGYTF; CDR3 DNA: TGCGCCAGCAGCTTGGAGTGGACAGGGACAACTAACTATGGCTACACCTTC; D gene: TRBD1; J gene: TRBJ1-2; V gene: TRBV5-1; clone size: few
CDR3 protein: CSALPRALYQPQHF; CDR3 DNA: TGCAGTGCTCTCCCCCGGGCCCTTTATCAGCCCCAGCATTTT; D gene: .; J gene: TRBJ1-5; V gene: TRBV20-1; clone size: few
CDR3 protein: CASSSTGISDTQYF; CDR3 DNA: TGTGCCAGCAGTTCCACAGGGATTTCAGATACGCAGTATTTT; D gene: .; J gene: TRBJ2-3; V gene: TRBV6-5; clone size: .
CDR3 protein: CSVDDWQGISEAFF; CDR3 DNA: TGCAGCGTTGACGATTGGCAGGGGATCTCTGAAGCTTTCTTT; D gene: .; J gene: TRBJ1-1; V gene: TRBV29-1; clone size: .
CDR3 protein: CASSLGGRGSTDTQYF; CDR3 DNA: TGTGCCAGCAGCTTAGGAGGGAGGGGAAGCACAGATACGCAGTATTTT; D gene: TRBD2; J gene: TRBJ2-3; V gene: TRBV7-2; clone size: many
CDR3 protein: CASSQGSLGLNTGELFF; CDR3 DNA: TGCGCCAGCAGCCAAGGCTCTCTGGGATTGAACACCGGGGAGCTGTTTTTT; D gene: .; J gene: TRBJ2-2; V gene: TRBV4-3; clone size: .
CDR3 protein: CSAQTSGVYNEQFF; CDR3 DNA: TGCAGTGCCCAGACTAGCGGGGTATACAATGAGCAGTTCTTC; D gene: TRBD2; J gene: TRBJ2-1; V gene: TRBV20-1; clone size: few
CDR3 protein: CASSLVWGPTDTQYF; CDR3 DNA: TGTGCCAGCAGCTTAGTATGGGGGCCCACAGATACGCAGTATTTT; D gene: .; J gene: TRBJ2-3; V gene: TRBV7-9; clone size: many
CDR3 protein: CASSRGRVVGYTF; CDR3 DNA: TGTGCCAGCAGCCGCGGCAGGGTCGTTGGCTACACCTTC; D gene: .; J gene: TRBJ1-2; V gene: TRBV4-2; clone size: few
CDR3 protein: CASTPDRGREYIQYF; CDR3 DNA: TGTGCCAGTACTCCAGACAGGGGGCGGGAGTACATTCAGTACTTC; D gene: TRBD1; J gene: TRBJ2-4; V gene: TRBV19; clone size: .
CDR3 protein: CASSGGSGNTIYF; CDR3 DNA: TGCGCCAGCAGTGGTGGCTCTGGAAACACCATATATTTT; D gene: .; J gene: TRBJ1-3; V gene: TRBV10-1; clone size: many
CDR3 protein: CASSPVQGAYEQYF; CDR3 DNA: TGTGCCAGCAGCCCAGTACAGGGGGCCTACGAGCAGTACTTC; D gene: TRBD1; J gene: TRBJ2-7; V gene: TRBV7-6; clone size: few
CDR3 protein: CAWSVLAGSYEQYF; CDR3 DNA: TGTGCCTGGAGTGTCTTAGCGGGTTCCTACGAGCAGTACTTC; D gene: TRBD2; J gene: TRBJ2-7; V gene: TRBV30; clone size: many
CDR3 protein: CASSPPGASTDTQYF; CDR3 DNA: TGTGCCAGCTCACCACCTGGGGCTAGCACAGATACGCAGTATTTT; D gene: .; J gene: TRBJ2-3; V gene: TRBV18; clone size: few
CDR3 protein: CASSFGQSNQPQHF; CDR3 DNA: TGTGCCAGCAGCTTTGGGCAGAGCAATCAGCCCCAGCATTTT; D gene: .; J gene: TRBJ1-5; V gene: TRBV7-8; clone size: few
CDR3 protein: CASSEGLANTGELFF; CDR3 DNA: TGTGCCAGCAGTGAAGGGCTAGCGAACACCGGGGAGCTGTTTTTT; D gene: .; J gene: TRBJ2-2; V gene: TRBV2; clone size: few
CDR3 protein: CAWRGRANTGELFF; CDR3 DNA: TGTGCCTGGAGGGGGAGAGCGAACACCGGGGAGCTGTTTTTT; D gene: .; J gene: TRBJ2-2; V gene: TRBV30; clone size: .
CDR3 protein: CAISESVGNQPQHF; CDR3 DNA: TGTGCCATCAGTGAGTCAGTGGGGAATCAGCCCCAGCATTTT; D gene: .; J gene: TRBJ1-5; V gene: TRBV10-3; clone size: .
CDR3 protein: CASRRSWDRGSTDTQYF; CDR3 DNA: TGTGCCAGCAGACGCTCTTGGGACAGGGGGAGCACAGATACGCAGTATTTT; D gene: TRBD1; J gene: TRBJ2-3; V gene: TRBV7-9; clone size: few
CDR3 protein: CSASPYRGRGNQPQHF; CDR3 DNA: TGCAGTGCTAGCCCATACCGGGGGAGGGGCAATCAGCCCCAGCATTTT; D gene: .; J gene: TRBJ1-5; V gene: TRBV20-1; clone size: few
CDR3 protein: CATSRPYQETQYF; CDR3 DNA: TGTGCCACCAGCAGACCTTACCAAGAGACCCAGTACTTC; D gene: .; J gene: TRBJ2-5; V gene: TRBV15; clone size: .
CDR3 protein: CASSQDLGRSTEAFF; CDR3 DNA: TGCGCCAGCAGCCAAGACCTAGGGCGGAGCACTGAAGCTTTCTTT; D gene: .; J gene: TRBJ1-1; V gene: TRBV4-1; clone size: few